This TCR beta chain was sequenced during a study of cytomegalovirus exposure and HLA in healthy donors. The study's findings and limits: Later analysis indicated greater clonal expansion among HLA-associated TCR beta chains than among equally common other chains.

A multiplex PCR was run with 60 Vbeta primers and 13 Jbeta primers. The protocol was immunoSEQ multiplex PCR, while the TCRdb copy is restricted to in-frame clones and leaves out a portion. The table records under 150,000 clones, over 70% of them present only once. J gave up 7 bases and V 2 bases, and 2 bases lay outside the gene matches. From germline, CDR1 is SGHRS and CDR2 YFSETQ. The CDR3 runs 12 residues. In the case of this clone: No antigen is known for it.

Material: PBMCs. The J gene is TRBJ1-1, the V gene TRBV5-1, with 7 bases fitting TRBD1. This sequence originates from a woman aged 40 to 50 in good health and CMV-seronegative. This chain's CDR3 is CASSFRDSEAFF. DNA for the CDR3: TGCGCCAGCAGCTTCCGGGACAGTGAAGCTTTCTTT.